The 15 T cell receptor beta chains reported below all come from one sample, sequenced in a study of PD-L1 blockade in urothelial cancer. The assay was immunoSEQ multiplex PCR, and TCRdb's table has in-frame clones only and misses some. The data contain roughly 49,000 clones, approximately 86% of them seen just once; the ten biggest clones take up over 20%. The time point was: pretreatment peripheral blood. The source material was PBMCs, sampled around atezolizumab (anti-PD-L1) treatment. The source of these receptors is a man in his sixties with urothelial cancer.

The J gene is TRBJ1-1, the V gene TRBV18, with TRBD1 matching 9 bases. The junction had 8 bases not matched to a gene; V was cut back by 3 bases and J by 6 bases. This CDR3 comprises 15 residues. Germline CDR1 and CDR2: KGHSH and LQKENI. The CDR3 region has the DNA TGTGCCAGCTCACCCACGACAGGGGGAGGATCTGAAGCTTTCTTT. Protein sequence: CASSPTTGGGSEAFF.

The chain couples TRBV5-4 to TRBJ2-2; possible D gene TRBD1, 6 bases. Germline CDR1 SGHNT, CDR2 YYREEE (reference sequence). V was trimmed by 4 bases and J by 3 bases, leaving 10 bases between them. This CDR3 is 14 amino acids long. In nucleotides, the CDR3 is TGTGCCAGCAGCCCGCGACAGGACACCGGGGAGCTGTTTTTT. It specifies CASSPRQDTGELFF.

The gene calls are TRBV13 and TRBJ2-1; 7 bases agree with TRBD1. This CDR3 spans 15 amino acids. Germline V gene lookup returns CDR1 PRHDT and CDR2 FYEKMQ (reference sequence). The J segment lost 0 bases and the V segment lost 5 bases, leaving 4 bases of the junction unmatched. The chain's CDR3 is CASSGDRSSYNEQFF. CDR3 nucleotide sequence: TGTGCCAGCAGCGGGGACAGAAGCTCCTACAATGAGCAGTTCTTC.

In this sample, this clone turned up a few times. The chain carries TRBV18 and TRBJ2-7; 9 nucleotides line up with TRBD1. The V gene end was trimmed by 3 bases and the J gene end by 1 base; junction bases not matched to a gene: 7. Looked up from germline, CDR1 is KGHSH and CDR2 is LQKENI. The CDR3 covers 16 residues. CDR3 residues: CASSPGGQGLSYEQYF. CDR3 in DNA: TGTGCCAGCTCACCCGGAGGACAGGGGCTATCCTACGAGCAGTACTTC.

The chain combines TRBV19 with TRBJ1-2; possibly TRBD1 for D (6 bases). Trimming took 3 bases from V and 5 from J, leaving 16 bases between them. CDR3 length: 15 amino acids. Germline V gene lookup returns CDR1 LNHDA and CDR2 SQIVND (reference sequence). The CDR3 sequence is CASSIGAGVNYGYTF. The DNA for the CDR3 is TGTGCCAGTAGTATCGGGGCAGGGGTTAATTATGGCTACACCTTC.

In this sample, this clone turned up a few times. V usage is TRBV6-5 and J usage is TRBJ2-3; D might be TRBD1 (5 bases). The CDR3 is made up of 16 amino acids. Germline V lookup: CDR1 MNHEY, CDR2 SVGAGI. Between the trimmed V and J ends, which lost 2 bases and 0 bases, there was a span of 12 bases. The CDR3 region is CASSYTGGLSTDTQYF. CDR3 nucleotides: TGTGCCAGCAGTTACACAGGCGGATTAAGCACAGATACGCAGTATTTT.

The rearrangement uses TRBV19 and TRBJ2-2; D uncertain. There are 12 residues in the CDR3. Germline loops: CDR1 LNHDA, CDR2 SQIVND (reference sequence). Trimming pared 6 bases from V and 6 bases from J, leaving 8 bases between. The CDR3 here is CASRIRSGELFF. The DNA for the CDR3 is TGTGCCAGTAGGATACGGTCCGGGGAGCTGTTTTTT.

V is TRBV7-9 and J is TRBJ2-7, with D maybe TRBD1 (6 bases). The CDR3 loop spans 15 amino acids. CDR1 and CDR2 from the germline V gene are SEHNR and FQNEAQ (reference sequence). V lost 1 base to trimming and J lost 5 bases, with 15 bases between them. CDR3 DNA: TGTGCCAGCAGCTTAGTTGGGGGCAGGGGCGACGAGCAGTACTTC. Its translation: CASSLVGGRGDEQYF.

The rearrangement uses TRBV6-1 and TRBJ1-1; D gene uncertain. The V end lost 6 bases, the J end lost 1 base, and 9 bases lay between the germline ends. The CDR3 runs to 13 residues. Germline-derived CDR1 and CDR2 are MNHNS and SASEGT. CDR3 in DNA: TGTGCCAGCAGCTGGACTCAGAACACTGAAGCTTTCTTT. The encoded protein is CASSWTQNTEAFF.

The chain links TRBV7-6 to TRBJ1-1; no definite D call. V shed 1 base and J shed 0 bases, with 18 bases lying between them. Germline loops: CDR1 SGHVS, CDR2 FNYEAQ. The length of the CDR3 is 18 residues. The CDR3 loop is CASSLGRTEWEVNTEAFF. CDR3 coding DNA: TGTGCCAGCAGCTTAGGCAGGACTGAGTGGGAAGTGAACACTGAAGCTTTCTTT.

The chain carries TRBV19 and TRBJ2-1, with 7 bases matching TRBD2. V shed 3 bases and J 5 bases; nucleotides not matched to a gene: 13. The germline gives CDR1 LNHDA, CDR2 SQIVND (reference sequence). The length of the CDR3 is 17 residues. The CDR3 sequence is CASSIRMTSRDNNEQFF. CDR3 coding DNA: TGTGCCAGTAGTATTCGTATGACTAGCCGCGACAACAATGAGCAGTTCTTC. Combining the CDR3 with reference TRBV19 and TRBJ2-1 gives the whole variable domain DGGITQSPKYLFRKEGQNVTLSCEQNLNHDAMYWYRQDPGQGLRLIYYSQIVNDFQKGDIAEGYSVSREKKESFPLTVTSAQKNPTAFYLCASSIRMTSRDNNEQFFGPGTRLTVL.

The chain has TRBV2 and TRBJ2-1; TRBD2 might be the D (5 bases). The CDR3 has 14 amino acids. Germline V gives CDR1 SNHLY, CDR2 FYNNEI. Deletions cut 6 bases from V and 8 bases from J, with 17 bases between. DNA of the CDR3: TGTGCCAGCAGCACTCCGCCACCTAGCTATGAGCAGTTCTTC. Amino acid sequence: CASSTPPPSYEQFF. Full variable domain (remainder filled in from reference TRBV2 and TRBJ2-1): EPEVTQTPSHQVTQMGQEVILRCVPISNHLYFYWYRQILGQKVEFLVSFYNNEISEKSEIFDDQFSVERPDGSNFTLKIRSTKLEDSAMYFCASSTPPPSYEQFFGPGTRLTVL.

This rearrangement joins TRBV2 to TRBJ2-1, with TRBD2 identical over 9 bases. The junction had 4 bases not matched to a gene; V was cut back by 0 bases and J by 4 bases. The CDR3 consists of 16 residues. Germline CDR1 and CDR2: SNHLY and FYNNEI. CDR3 in amino acids: CASSEASGGPYNEQFF. The CDR3 DNA reads as TGTGCCAGCAGTGAAGCTAGCGGGGGCCCATACAATGAGCAGTTCTTC.

CDR3 amino acids: CASSRQVSGNTIYF. CDR3 DNA sequence: TGTGCCAGTTCCCGACAGGTCTCTGGAAACACCATATATTTT. The rearrangement uses TRBV19 and TRBJ1-3; maybe TRBD1 (6 bases). The V gene's germline CDR1 is LNHDA and CDR2 SQIVND (reference sequence). The CDR3 extends over 14 amino acids. Between the trimmed V and J ends, which lost 8 bases and 0 bases, there was a span of 11 bases.

This chain uses TRBV5-1 with TRBJ1-1; D possibly corresponds to TRBD1 (6 bases). Between the trimmed V and J ends, which lost 4 bases and 5 bases, there was a span of 9 bases. Germline V lookup: CDR1 SGHRS, CDR2 YFSETQ. The CDR3 has 12 amino acids. The DNA for the CDR3 is TGCGCCAGCAGCGTCAGGGGTACTGAAGCTTTCTTT. Amino acid sequence: CASSVRGTEAFF.